The 11 T cell receptor beta chains below were found in one sample sequenced in a study of blood T cell repertoires in COVID-19. TCRdb keeps only in-frame clones here, not all; method: immunoSEQ multiplex PCR. The sample shows 230,000 or so clones, approximately 83% of them seen only once. Specimen: peripheral blood. These receptors all come from a man aged 50 or older with active or convalescent COVID-19.

The J gene is TRBJ1-3, the V gene TRBV2; no clear D. Germline V gene sequence: CDR1 SNHLY, CDR2 FYNNEI. The CDR3 loop spans 13 amino acids. With 4 bases removed from V and 4 bases from J, the gap between germline ends came to 8 bases. CDR3 in DNA: TGTGCCAGCAGTGGTTCCAGGGGAAACACCATATATTTT. Protein sequence: CASSGSRGNTIYF.

The rearrangement joins TRBV6-1 to TRBJ2-2, with 8 bases fitting TRBD1. Looked up from germline, CDR1 is MNHNS and CDR2 is SASEGT. CDR3 size: 16 residues. Trimming took 3 bases from V and 4 from J; bases not matched to a gene: 7. CDR3 sequence (DNA): TGTGCCAGCAGTGAGCCAGGGGGCTTTAGCACCGGGGAGCTGTTTTTT. Amino acid sequence: CASSEPGGFSTGELFF.

CDR3 coding DNA: TGTGCCATCTCACATTATAGGGGCCCGGGCACAGATACGCAGTATTTT. The encoded protein is CAISHYRGPGTDTQYF. The chain uses TRBV3-1 (or the pseudogene TRBV3-2) and TRBJ2-3, with a possible D match to TRBD1 (5 bases). This CDR3 contains 16 residues. Germline V gene lookup returns CDR1 LGHDT and CDR2 YNNKEL (reference sequence). The V and J ends lost 10 bases and 1 base respectively, with 21 bases between them.

This sequence joins TRBV2 and TRBJ1-3, with no clear D. This CDR3 contains 11 residues. Germline lookup yields CDR1 SNHLY and CDR2 FYNNEI. Trimming left V 7 bases short and J 8 bases short, with 9 bases between. The CDR3 nucleotides are TGTGCCAGCACCGCAAGCTACACCATATATTTT. This sequence encodes CASTASYTIYF.

This clone came up once. This chain joins TRBV18 and TRBJ2-7; D may be TRBD1 (6 bases). CDR1 KGHSH and CDR2 LQKENI come from the germline V gene. The CDR3 loop spans 15 amino acids. The V and J ends lost 0 bases and 5 bases respectively, with 14 bases between them. The CDR3, as DNA: TGTGCCAGCTCACCACCGGGACGTGGGGGCAACGAGCAGTACTTC. Its protein product is CASSPPGRGGNEQYF.

The gene calls are TRBV28 and TRBJ1-6, with unresolved D. Germline V gene data show CDR1 as MDHEN and CDR2 as SYDVKM. The CDR3 has 16 residues. The ends were cut back, 1 base at V and 0 bases at J, with 7 bases in the middle. The CDR3, as DNA: TGTGCCAGCAGTTTATATGGGAGCTCCTATAATTCACCCCTCCACTTT. Its translation is CASSLYGSSYNSPLHF.

Details on this clone: The same CDR3 arises from other DNA sequences in this sample as well. The rearrangement links TRBV3-1 (or the pseudogene TRBV3-2) to TRBJ2-2, with a possible D match to TRBD1 (5 bases). Per the germline V gene, CDR1 is LGHDT and CDR2 is YNNKEL (reference sequence). This CDR3 spans 14 amino acids. V was clipped by 1 base and J by 4 bases, with 7 bases between them. The CDR3 loop is CASSQGTITGELFF. DNA for the CDR3: TGTGCCAGCAGCCAAGGGACAATCACCGGGGAGCTGTTTTTT.

The rearrangement joins TRBV28 to TRBJ1-2; TRBD1 is a possible D gene (6 bases). The CDR3 extends over 11 amino acids. Germline V gene data show CDR1 as MDHEN and CDR2 as SYDVKM. The germline V and J ends were trimmed by 10 bases and 11 bases, with 17 bases remaining between them. The CDR3 here is CATSRGGSYTF. The CDR3 DNA sequence: TGTGCCACCTCAAGGGGGGGCAGTTACACCTTC.

This clone was picked up one time. J is TRBJ1-2 and V is TRBV15; 7 bases agree with TRBD1. The CDR3 runs 13 residues. Germline CDR1 LNHNV, CDR2 YYDKDF (reference sequence). The V segment lost 5 bases and the J segment 5 bases; nucleotides outside the gene matches: 5. The CDR3 region is CATSGSGGYGYTF. CDR3 nucleotides: TGTGCCACCAGCGGGTCAGGGGGGTATGGCTACACCTTC.

The chain combines TRBV6-2 or TRBV6-3 with TRBJ1-2, with TRBD1 as a possible D gene (5 bases). Germline CDR1 is MNHEY and CDR2 is SVGEGT. The V and J ends lost 0 bases and 5 bases respectively, with 22 bases between them. The length of the CDR3 is 18 residues. The chain's CDR3 is CASSYSVPVGGSGYGYTF. The DNA for the CDR3 is TGTGCCAGCAGTTACTCAGTTCCAGTCGGGGGATCAGGATATGGCTACACCTTC.

The chain couples TRBV30 to TRBJ2-2; no definite D call. V was trimmed by 1 base and J by 9 bases, leaving 9 bases between them. The CDR3 runs to 12 residues. Germline CDR1 GTSNPN, CDR2 SVGIG (reference sequence). The DNA of the CDR3 is TGTGCCTGGAGTGCTTCTATCTGGGAGCTGTTTTTT. Its translation is CAWSASIWELFF.